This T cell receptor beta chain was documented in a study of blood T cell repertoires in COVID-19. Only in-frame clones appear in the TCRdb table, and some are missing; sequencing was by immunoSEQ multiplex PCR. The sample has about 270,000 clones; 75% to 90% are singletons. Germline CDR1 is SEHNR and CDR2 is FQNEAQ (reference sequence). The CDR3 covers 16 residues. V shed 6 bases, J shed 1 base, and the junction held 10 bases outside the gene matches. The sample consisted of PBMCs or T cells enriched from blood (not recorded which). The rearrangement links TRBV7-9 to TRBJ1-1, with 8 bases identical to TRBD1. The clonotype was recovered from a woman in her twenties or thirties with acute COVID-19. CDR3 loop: CASSPGGPRPNTEAFF. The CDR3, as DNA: TGTGCCAGCAGTCCAGGGGGCCCCAGACCGAACACTGAAGCTTTCTTT.